This is a list of T cell receptor beta chains from one sample in a study of cytomegalovirus exposure and HLA in healthy donors. Some clones are missing from TCRdb's copy, which holds only in-frame ones; the method was immunoSEQ multiplex PCR. The sample shows over 150,000 clones, about 90% of them seen only once. The sample comprised PBMCs. These TCRs come from a woman aged 18-29 years in good health and CMV-seropositive. The CDR3 runs from the conserved cysteine through the conserved F or W. D genes are given only for firm matches. Size is stated for part of the rows, as once, few or many counts, or as a class when the clone is expanded.

NA,TRBV28,TRBJ2-7,NA,TGTGCCAGTTACCCCGGACACAAGACCTACGAGCAGTACTTC,CASYPGHKTYEQYF
NA,TRBV6-4,TRBJ2-3,NA,TGTGCCAGCAGTGACTCGCCGAGTACTAGCACAGATACGCAGTATTTT,CASSDSPSTSTDTQYF
NA,TRBV28,TRBJ2-4,NA,TGTGCCAGCAGAAACAGGGTAGCCAAAAACATTCAGTACTTC,CASRNRVAKNIQYF
NA,TRBV4-1,TRBJ2-5,NA,TGCGCCAGCAGCCAGTGGCTCCAAGAGACCCAGTACTTC,CASSQWLQETQYF
NA,TRBV9,TRBJ2-5,TRBD1,TGTGCCAGCAGAGGACAGGGGGAGACCCAGTACTTC,CASRGQGETQYF
NA,TRBV6-1,TRBJ1-5,NA,TGTGCCAGCAGTGTATTGACGGAGAGGAATCAGCCCCAGCATTTT,CASSVLTERNQPQHF
NA,TRBV29-1,TRBJ2-5,TRBD2,TGCAGCGCTATTAGCGGGGCGCAAGAGACCCAGTACTTC,CSAISGAQETQYF
NA,TRBV7-6,TRBJ2-2,NA,TGTGCCAGCAGCTTTACACCGAACACCGGGGAGCTGTTTTTT,CASSFTPNTGELFF
NA,TRBV28,TRBJ1-2,TRBD1,TGTGCCAGCACCGAAGGGACAGGGCGTGACTATGGCTACACCTTC,CASTEGTGRDYGYTF
NA,TRBV28,TRBJ2-3,NA,TGTGCCAGCAGCCCCTACCGAGGGAGCGGACTACCCCAAGGCACAGATACGCAGTATTTT,CASSPYRGSGLPQGTDTQYF
NA,TRBV15,TRBJ2-7,NA,TGTGCCACCAGCAGAGATAGGGGGGGGACCTACGAGCAGTACTTC,CATSRDRGGTYEQYF
once,TRBV5-1,TRBJ1-1,TRBD1,TGCGCCAGCAGCTTGGCGGGCAGGGGGCTGAACACTGAAGCTTTCTTT,CASSLAGRGLNTEAFF
NA,TRBV4-3,TRBJ2-5,NA,TGCGCCAGCAGCCAAGAGCAGGACCAAGAGACCCAGTACTTC,CASSQEQDQETQYF
NA,TRBV13,TRBJ2-7,NA,TGTGCCAGCAGCCCGGGGGGCAGGGCGACCCCCTCCTACGAGCAGTACTTC,CASSPGGRATPSYEQYF
NA,TRBV5-1,TRBJ2-5,TRBD1,TGCGCCAGCAGCTTTGGGGGCCCGGGACAGGAGACCCAGTACTTC,CASSFGGPGQETQYF